Presented here are 8 T cell receptor beta chains from one specimen sequenced in a study of shared clonotypes between healthy human individuals. Repertoires were generated with immunoSEQ multiplex PCR, while TCRdb's copy carries only in-frame clones and drops some. The sample shows 450,000 or so clones, 70% to 80% of them seen only once. The source material was PBMCs. These receptors all come from a woman in her 40s in good health. Some clones in this sample may be carry-over from other donors' samples.

Here the CDR3 DNA reads TGCGCCAGCAGTGAGTCGGGGAGCTCCTACGAGCAGTACTTC. This gives the protein CASSESGSSYEQYF. The gene calls are TRBV10-1 and TRBJ2-7, with D perhaps matching TRBD2 (5 bases). Trimming removed 0 bases at V and 0 bases at J, with 6 bases between. This CDR3 comprises 14 residues. The germline CDR1 and CDR2 sequences are WNHNN and SYGVQD (reference sequence).

V usage is TRBV5-8 and J usage is TRBJ2-1; tentatively, D is TRBD2 (6 bases). The CDR3 contains 15 residues. The V gene lost 3 bases and the J gene lost 5 bases, with 15 bases spanning the gap. Germline V gene sequence: CDR1 SGHTS, CDR2 YDEGEE. The CDR3 is CASSSPGTADNEQFF. In nucleotides, the CDR3 is TGTGCCAGCAGCTCCCCCGGGACTGCTGACAATGAGCAGTTCTTC.

This clone was picked up a small number of times. This sequence may be a read error, since a much larger clone differs from it by one base. V usage is TRBV5-4 and J usage is TRBJ1-2; the D gene is possibly TRBD1 (5 bases). Germline V gene data show CDR1 as SGHNT and CDR2 as YYREEE (reference sequence). This CDR3 comprises 13 residues. V dropped 0 bases and J dropped 5 bases, with 8 bases sitting between them. CDR3 sequence: CASSLDRRYGYTF. The CDR3 coding sequence is TGTGCCAGCAGCTTGGACAGGAGATATGGCTACACCTTC.

CDR3 DNA: TGTGCCAGCAGCACCCACAGGGGGCGCGGGTACGAGCAGTACTTC. Translation: CASSTHRGRGYEQYF. The chain recombines TRBV11-2 with TRBJ2-7, with 9 positions matching TRBD1. The CDR3 consists of 15 residues. The ends lost 5 bases at V and 4 bases at J; junction bases unmatched: 9. The germline CDR1 and CDR2 sequences are SGHAT and FQNNGV. The entire variable domain, with the rest obtained from reference TRBV11-2 and TRBJ2-7, is as follows: EAGVAQSPRYKIIEKRQSVAFWCNPISGHATLYWYQQILGQGPKLLIQFQNNGVVDDSQLPKDRFSAERLKGVDSTLKIQPAKLEDSAVYLCASSTHRGRGYEQYFGPGTRLTVT.

The genes are TRBV10-2 and TRBJ1-5; 10 nucleotides line up with TRBD1. CDR1 and CDR2 (germline): WSHSY, SAAADI. With V trimmed by 8 bases and J by 6 bases, 7 bases remained unmatched. CDR3 length: 14 residues. The CDR3 region is CASAETGGFQPQHF. The CDR3 nucleotides are TGCGCCAGCGCGGAGACAGGGGGCTTTCAGCCCCAGCATTTT.

On this clone itself: This sequence is one base from a far larger clone and is likely a read error. Other DNA sequences in this specimen translate into the identical CDR3. The chain carries TRBV5-6 and TRBJ2-6; 8 nucleotides match TRBD2. Germline V gives CDR1 SGHDT, CDR2 YYEEEE. CDR3 length: 17 amino acids. The CDR3 reads CVSSLGLEASGANVLTF. In DNA form, the CDR3 reads TGTGTCAGCAGCTTGGGACTAGAGGCCTCTGGGGCCAATGTCCTGACTTTC.

This clone was found once. V usage is TRBV7-8 and J usage is TRBJ2-7; tentatively, D is TRBD2 (6 bases). Germline CDR1 SGHVS, CDR2 FQNEAQ. V gave up 1 base and J gave up 7 bases, with 11 bases separating them. The CDR3 consists of 13 residues. The CDR3 is CASSLGGRGEQYF. The CDR3 DNA reads as TGTGCCAGCAGCTTAGGGGGCCGGGGGGAGCAGTACTTC. The full variable domain, with the rest looked up from reference TRBV7-8 and TRBJ2-7, is GAGVSQSPRYKVAKRGQDVALRCDPISGHVSLFWYQQALGQGPEFLTYFQNEAQLDKSGLPSDRFFAERPEGSVSTLKIQRTQQEDSAVYLCASSLGGRGEQYFGPGTRLTVT.

About this clone itself: One base away lies a much larger clone, so this may be a sequencing read error. The same CDR3 arises from other DNA sequences in this sample as well. The chain uses TRBV4-2 and TRBJ2-6; D perhaps matches TRBD2 (6 bases). This CDR3 has 16 residues. Trimming stripped 0 bases from V and 2 bases from J, with 8 bases between. The V gene's germline CDR1 is LGHNA and CDR2 YNFKEQ. CDR3 DNA sequence: TGTGCCAGCAGCCAAGAACGGGGGACTGGGGCCAACGTCCTGACTTTC. This codes for CASSQERGTGANVLTF.